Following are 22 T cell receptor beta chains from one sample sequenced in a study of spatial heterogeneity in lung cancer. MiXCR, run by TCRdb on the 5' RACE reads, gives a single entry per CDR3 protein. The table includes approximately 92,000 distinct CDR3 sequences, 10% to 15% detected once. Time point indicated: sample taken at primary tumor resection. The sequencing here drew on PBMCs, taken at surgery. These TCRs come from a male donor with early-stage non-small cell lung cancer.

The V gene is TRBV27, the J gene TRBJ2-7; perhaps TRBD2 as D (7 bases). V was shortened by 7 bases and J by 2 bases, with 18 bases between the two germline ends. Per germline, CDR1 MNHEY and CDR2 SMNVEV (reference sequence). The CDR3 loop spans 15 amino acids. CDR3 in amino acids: CASTLQGRGAYEQYF. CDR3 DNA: TGTGCCAGCACCCTACAGGGTCGGGGGGCCTACGAGCAGTACTTC.

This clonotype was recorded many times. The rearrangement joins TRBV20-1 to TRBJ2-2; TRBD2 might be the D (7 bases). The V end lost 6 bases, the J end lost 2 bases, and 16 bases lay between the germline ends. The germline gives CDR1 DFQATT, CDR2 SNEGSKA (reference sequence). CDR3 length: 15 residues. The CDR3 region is CSAGGPKANTGELFF. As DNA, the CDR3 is TGCAGTGCGGGGGGGCCTAAAGCCAACACCGGGGAGCTGTTTTTT.

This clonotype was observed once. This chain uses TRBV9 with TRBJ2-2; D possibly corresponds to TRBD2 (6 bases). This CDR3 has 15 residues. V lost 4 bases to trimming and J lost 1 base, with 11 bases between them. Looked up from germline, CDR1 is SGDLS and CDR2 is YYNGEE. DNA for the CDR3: TGTGCCAGCAGCCCGAGGGGACTGAACACCGGGGAGCTGTTTTTT. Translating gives CASSPRGLNTGELFF.

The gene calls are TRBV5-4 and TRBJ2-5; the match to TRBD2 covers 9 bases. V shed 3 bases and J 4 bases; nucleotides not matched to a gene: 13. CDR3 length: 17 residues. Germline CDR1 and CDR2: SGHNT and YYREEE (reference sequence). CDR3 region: CASSWGGQREVVETQYF. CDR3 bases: TGTGCCAGCAGCTGGGGGGGGCAGCGGGAGGTGGTAGAGACCCAGTACTTC.

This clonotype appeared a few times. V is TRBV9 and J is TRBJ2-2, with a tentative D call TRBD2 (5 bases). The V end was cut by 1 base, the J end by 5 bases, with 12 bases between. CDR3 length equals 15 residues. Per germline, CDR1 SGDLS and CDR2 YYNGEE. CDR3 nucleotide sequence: TGTGCCAGCAGCGTAAGCGGATCTTGGACCGGGGAGCTGTTTTTT. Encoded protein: CASSVSGSWTGELFF. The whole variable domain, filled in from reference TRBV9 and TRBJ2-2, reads DSGVTQTPKHLITATGQRVTLRCSPRSGDLSVYWYQQSLDQGLQFLIQYYNGEERAKGNILERFSAQQFPDLHSELNLSSLELGDSALYFCASSVSGSWTGELFFGEGSRLTVL.

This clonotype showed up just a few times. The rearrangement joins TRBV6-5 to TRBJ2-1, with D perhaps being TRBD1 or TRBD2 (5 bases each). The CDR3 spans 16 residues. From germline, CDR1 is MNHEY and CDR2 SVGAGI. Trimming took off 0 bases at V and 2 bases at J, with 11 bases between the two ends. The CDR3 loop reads CASSYSGTYPYNEQFF. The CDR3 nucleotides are TGTGCCAGCAGTTACTCGGGGACCTACCCCTACAATGAGCAGTTCTTC.

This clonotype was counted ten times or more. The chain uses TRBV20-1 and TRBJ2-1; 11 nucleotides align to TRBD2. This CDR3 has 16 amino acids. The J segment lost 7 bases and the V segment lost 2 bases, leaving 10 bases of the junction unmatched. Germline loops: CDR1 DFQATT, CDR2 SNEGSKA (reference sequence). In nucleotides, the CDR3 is TGCAGTGCTAGAATGCTAGCGGGGGGCGATTCGAATGAGCAGTTCTTC. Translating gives CSARMLAGGDSNEQFF.

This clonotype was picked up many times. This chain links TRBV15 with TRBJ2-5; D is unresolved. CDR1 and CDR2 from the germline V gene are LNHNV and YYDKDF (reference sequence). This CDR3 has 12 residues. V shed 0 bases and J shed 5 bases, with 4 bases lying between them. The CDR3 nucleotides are TGTGCCACCAGCAGAGATCAGGAGACCCAGTACTTC. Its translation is CATSRDQETQYF. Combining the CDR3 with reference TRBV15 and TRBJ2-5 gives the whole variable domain DAMVIQNPRYQVTQFGKPVTLSCSQTLNHNVMYWYQQKSSQAPKLLFHYYDKDFNNEADTPDNFQSRRPNTSFCFLDIRSPGLGDTAMYLCATSRDQETQYFGPGTRLLVL.

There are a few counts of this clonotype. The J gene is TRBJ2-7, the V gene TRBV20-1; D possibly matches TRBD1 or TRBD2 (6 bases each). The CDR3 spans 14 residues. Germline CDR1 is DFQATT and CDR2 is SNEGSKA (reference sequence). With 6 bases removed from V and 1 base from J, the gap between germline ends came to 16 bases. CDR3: CSAQLTGRSYEQYF. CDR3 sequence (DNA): TGCAGTGCGCAATTAACAGGGAGGTCCTACGAGCAGTACTTC.

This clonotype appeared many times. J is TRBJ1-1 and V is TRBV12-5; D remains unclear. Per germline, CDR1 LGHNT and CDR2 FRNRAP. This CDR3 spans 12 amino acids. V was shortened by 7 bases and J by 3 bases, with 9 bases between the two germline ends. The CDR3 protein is CASALEDTEAFF. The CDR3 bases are TGTGCTAGTGCCCTGGAGGACACTGAAGCTTTCTTT.

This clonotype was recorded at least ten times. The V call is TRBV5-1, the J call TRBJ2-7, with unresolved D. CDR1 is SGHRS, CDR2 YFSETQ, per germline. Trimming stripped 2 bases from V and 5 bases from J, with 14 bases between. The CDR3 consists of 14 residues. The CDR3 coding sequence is TGCGCCAGCAGCTTTGTGGGGAATCGGGACGAGCAGTACTTC. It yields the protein CASSFVGNRDEQYF.

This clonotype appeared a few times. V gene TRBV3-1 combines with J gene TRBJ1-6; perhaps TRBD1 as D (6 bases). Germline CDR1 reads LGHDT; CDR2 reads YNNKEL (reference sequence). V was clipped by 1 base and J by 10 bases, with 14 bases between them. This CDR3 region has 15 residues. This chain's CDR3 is CASSQATGFASPLHF. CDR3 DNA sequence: TGTGCCAGCAGCCAAGCTACAGGGTTTGCGTCACCCCTCCACTTT.

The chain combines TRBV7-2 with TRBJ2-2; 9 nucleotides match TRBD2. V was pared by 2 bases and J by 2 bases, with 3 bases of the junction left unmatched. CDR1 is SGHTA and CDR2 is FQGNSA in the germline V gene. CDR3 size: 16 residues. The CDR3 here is CASSLKRGENTGELFF. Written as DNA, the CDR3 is TGTGCCAGCAGCTTAAAGCGGGGGGAAAACACCGGGGAGCTGTTTTTT.

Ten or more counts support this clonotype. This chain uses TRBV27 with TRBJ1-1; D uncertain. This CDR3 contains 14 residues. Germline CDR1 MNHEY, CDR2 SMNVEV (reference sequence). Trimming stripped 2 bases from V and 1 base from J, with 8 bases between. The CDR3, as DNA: TGTGCCAGCAGTTTAAGAGGCCCGAACACTGAAGCTTTCTTT. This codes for CASSLRGPNTEAFF.

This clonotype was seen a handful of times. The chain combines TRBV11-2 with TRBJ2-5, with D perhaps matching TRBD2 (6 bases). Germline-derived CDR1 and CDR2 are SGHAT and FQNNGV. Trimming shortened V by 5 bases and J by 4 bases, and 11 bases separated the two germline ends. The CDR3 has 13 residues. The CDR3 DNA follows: TGTGCCAGCAGCATCCAGCGGGTAGAGACCCAGTACTTC. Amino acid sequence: CASSIQRVETQYF.

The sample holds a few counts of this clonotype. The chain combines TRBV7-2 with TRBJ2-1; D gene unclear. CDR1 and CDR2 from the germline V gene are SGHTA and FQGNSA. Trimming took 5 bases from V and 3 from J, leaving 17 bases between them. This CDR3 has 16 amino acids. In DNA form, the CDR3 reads TGTGCCAGCAGCCCGGGTCGGCGGTTCAGCTACAATGAGCAGTTCTTC. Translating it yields CASSPGRRFSYNEQFF.

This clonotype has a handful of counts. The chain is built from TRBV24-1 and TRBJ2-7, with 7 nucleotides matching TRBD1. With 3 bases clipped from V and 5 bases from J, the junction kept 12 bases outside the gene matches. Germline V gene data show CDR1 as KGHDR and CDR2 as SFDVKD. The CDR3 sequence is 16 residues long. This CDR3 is CATSDPTKTGDHEQYF. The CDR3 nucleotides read TGTGCCACCAGTGATCCGACAAAAACAGGGGACCACGAGCAGTACTTC.

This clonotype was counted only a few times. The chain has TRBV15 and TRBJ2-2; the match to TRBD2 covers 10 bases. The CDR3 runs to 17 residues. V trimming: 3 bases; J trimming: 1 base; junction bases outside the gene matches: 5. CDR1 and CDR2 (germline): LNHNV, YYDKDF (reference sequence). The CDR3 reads CATSSPGLAENTGELFF. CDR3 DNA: TGTGCCACCAGCAGCCCAGGACTAGCGGAGAACACCGGGGAGCTGTTTTTT.

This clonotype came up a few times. CDR3: CASSLVAPRQGYGYTF. The CDR3, as DNA: TGTGCCAGCAGTTTAGTGGCCCCCCGACAGGGTTATGGCTACACCTTC. The V gene is TRBV27, the J gene TRBJ1-2; TRBD1 matches 7 bases. Trimming took 2 bases from V and 5 from J; bases not matched to a gene: 11. The CDR3 is 16 residues long. CDR1 is MNHEY and CDR2 is SMNVEV in the germline V gene (reference sequence).

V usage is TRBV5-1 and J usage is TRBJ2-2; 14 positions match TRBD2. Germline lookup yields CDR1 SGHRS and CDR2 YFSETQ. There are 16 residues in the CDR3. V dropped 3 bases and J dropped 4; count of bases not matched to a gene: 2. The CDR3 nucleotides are TGCGCCAGCAGCTCGGGACTAGCGGGAGTCACCGGGGAGCTGTTTTTT. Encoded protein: CASSSGLAGVTGELFF.

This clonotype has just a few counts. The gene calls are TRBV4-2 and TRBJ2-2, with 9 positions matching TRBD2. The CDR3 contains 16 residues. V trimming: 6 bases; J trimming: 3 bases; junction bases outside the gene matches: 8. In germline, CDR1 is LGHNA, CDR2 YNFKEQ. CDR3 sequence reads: CASSLLTSGDTGELFF. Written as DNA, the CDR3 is TGTGCCAGCAGTCTACTGACTAGCGGAGACACCGGGGAGCTGTTTTTT.

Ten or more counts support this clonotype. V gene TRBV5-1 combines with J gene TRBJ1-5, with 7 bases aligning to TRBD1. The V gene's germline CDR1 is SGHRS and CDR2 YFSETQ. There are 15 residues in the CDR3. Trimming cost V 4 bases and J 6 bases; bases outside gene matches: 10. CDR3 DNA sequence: TGCGCCAGCAGCCCCGGACAGGTGGAGGGTCAGCCCCAGCATTTT. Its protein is CASSPGQVEGQPQHF.